Below, 5 T cell receptor beta chains from the same sample are listed, as sequenced in a study of human T cells and chemical hapten exposure. Indicated time point: pre-sensitization, week 0. Treatment given: therapeutic diphenylcyclopropenone sensitization with weekly scalp DPC. TCRdb itself ran the RACE reads through MiXCR, one entry per CDR3 protein. Among roughly 250,000 distinct CDR3 sequences, 7% to 10% were seen once, and the ten largest hold 2% to 2.5%. The material was whole blood, obtained in connection with sensitization to the hapten diphenylcyclopropenone (DPC). The receptors were gathered from a woman aged 40 to 50 with alopecia areata. Some clones in this sample may be carry-over from other donors' samples.

This clonotype was recorded a few times. The J gene is TRBJ1-1, the V gene TRBV29-1; no reliable D call. The CDR3 loop spans 14 amino acids. Trimming cost V 1 base and J 1 base, with 10 bases left between them. Germline CDR1 reads SQVTM; CDR2 reads ANQGSEA. CDR3 region: CSVEGSIRNTEAFF. Written as DNA, the CDR3 is TGCAGCGTTGAAGGTTCAATTAGGAACACTGAAGCTTTCTTT.

This clonotype came up a few times. This chain joins TRBV2 and TRBJ1-5; a weak D match, TRBD1 (5 bases). The V end lost 7 bases, the J end lost 3 bases, and 16 bases lay between the germline ends. This CDR3 region has 15 residues. The V gene's germline CDR1 is SNHLY and CDR2 FYNNEI. Written as DNA, the CDR3 is TGTGCCAGCACCGAGCTGGGGCGTTCCAATCAGCCCCAGCATTTT. Translation gives CASTELGRSNQPQHF.

This clonotype has only a few counts. J is TRBJ2-5 and V is TRBV20-1; D might be TRBD2 (5 bases). V was cut by 6 bases and J by 6 bases, with 17 bases left in between. Germline V CDR1 and CDR2: DFQATT, SNEGSKA (reference sequence). The CDR3 contains 13 residues. DNA for the CDR3: TGCAGTGCCTTAGCGACCGCCAAACAGACCCAGTACTTC. Amino acids: CSALATAKQTQYF.

The chain joins TRBV7-2 to TRBJ2-3, with 7 bases that match TRBD2. CDR3 length: 15 residues. Germline V gene lookup returns CDR1 SGHTA and CDR2 FQGNSA. Losses at the gene ends were 5 bases for V and 0 bases for J; bases not matched to a gene: 5. The chain's CDR3 is CASSRTSVSTDTQYF. CDR3 in DNA: TGTGCCAGCAGCCGAACTAGCGTTAGCACAGATACGCAGTATTTT. Drawing the rest from reference TRBV7-2 and TRBJ2-3, the complete variable domain is GAGVSQSPSNKVTEKGKDVELRCDPISGHTALYWYRQSLGQGLEFLIYFQGNSAPDKSGLPSDRFSAERTGGSVSTLTIQRTQQEDSAVYLCASSRTSVSTDTQYFGPGTRLTVL.

V and J are TRBV28 and TRBJ1-6; 8 bases match TRBD1. CDR1 and CDR2 (germline): MDHEN, SYDVKM. The CDR3 consists of 16 residues. J lost 9 bases, V lost 3 bases, and 10 bases had no gene match. The CDR3 DNA reads TGTGCCAGCAGTTTTGGCAGGGGGCGAGTTATTTCACCCCTCCACTTT. This codes for CASSFGRGRVISPLHF.